The clone carrying this T cell receptor beta chain has at least ten counts. What it recognizes is unknown. This record comes from a study of T cells after posttransplantation cyclophosphamide. The study, taken as a whole, reports: Recipient CMV seropositivity and CMV reactivation strongly tracked TRB clonality.

The protocol was immunoSEQ multiplex PCR, while the TCRdb copy is restricted to in-frame clones and leaves out a portion. The sample presents under 25,000 clones, none singletons. This sequence originates from a woman aged 55-75 years in good health, CMV-negative, and a related stem cell transplant donor. Specimen: PBMCs.

The CDR3 region is CASSPEANYGYTF. In DNA, the CDR3 is TGTGCCAGCAGCCCAGAAGCTAACTATGGCTACACCTTC. The V and J genes are TRBV2 and TRBJ1-2; D unclear. From germline, CDR1 is SNHLY and CDR2 FYNNEI. This CDR3 contains 13 residues. V was clipped by 6 bases and J by 0 bases, with 8 bases between them.